This TCR beta chain originates from a study of patients and donors after allogeneic stem cell transplantation. This CDR3 region has 14 residues. The germline V and J ends were trimmed by 0 bases and 0 bases, with 6 bases remaining between them. Germline lookup yields CDR1 DFQATT and CDR2 SNEGSKA (reference sequence). TCRdb recomputed calls from the RT-PCR reads with MiXCR, one row per CDR3 protein. The table lists some 87,000 distinct CDR3 sequences, 48% of them singletons. The chain employs TRBV20-1 and TRBJ1-5; no reliable D call. The specimen was blood, either unsorted or a sorted T cell fraction (not recorded which). The receptor comes from a human donor who was either an allogeneic HSCT recipient or a stem cell or donor lymphocyte infusion donor (not recorded which). It is not recorded whose cells these are; they may come from a transplant donor. The CDR3 reads CSARDAHSNQPQHF. In DNA, the CDR3 is TGCAGTGCTAGAGATGCACATAGCAATCAGCCCCAGCATTTT.